Listed below are T cell receptor beta chains from one sample, sequenced in a study of T-cell memory formation after mild COVID-19. TCRdb used MiXCR to reprocess the 5' RACE reads, holding one entry per CDR3 protein. The sample yields some 180,000 distinct CDR3 sequences, around 13% seen once. The sample taken for sequencing was PBMCs or a T cell subset sorted from them (not recorded which). The receptors derive from a man between 18 and 29 years old who had mild COVID-19 (a few samples of this study predate the infection). Cell type and time point are not known. Each CDR3 is given with its conserved first and last residue. The D gene is left open where the match is weak. Only some rows state a clone size, as once, few, many or a class for expanded clones.

d_gene: TRBD1
abundance: .
j_gene: TRBJ1-4
v_gene: TRBV9
CDR3nt: TGTGCCAGCTCTAGGACAGGGACTGAAAAACTGTTTTTT
CDR3aa: CASSRTGTEKLFF

d_gene: .
abundance: many
j_gene: TRBJ2-3
v_gene: TRBV7-9
CDR3nt: TGTGCCAGCAGCTTAGGGGGGACGCAGTATTTT
CDR3aa: CASSLGGTQYF

d_gene: TRBD1
abundance: .
j_gene: TRBJ2-1
v_gene: TRBV6-5
CDR3nt: TGTGCCAGCAGCAGAGCGCTTACAGGGGGAAGTGAGCAGTTCTTC
CDR3aa: CASSRALTGGSEQFF

d_gene: TRBD2
abundance: few
j_gene: TRBJ2-3
v_gene: TRBV5-1
CDR3nt: TGCGCCAGCAGCTTGGGGACTAGCGGGTTTACAGATACGCAGTATTTT
CDR3aa: CASSLGTSGFTDTQYF

d_gene: .
abundance: many
j_gene: TRBJ2-1
v_gene: TRBV18
CDR3nt: TGTGCCAGCTCACCACAGGACTTGGCCTACAATGAGCAGTTCTTC
CDR3aa: CASSPQDLAYNEQFF

d_gene: .
abundance: .
j_gene: TRBJ2-3
v_gene: TRBV3-1
CDR3nt: TGTGCCAGCAGCCGCGGGACTTACCTTAGCACAGATACGCAGTATTTT
CDR3aa: CASSRGTYLSTDTQYF

d_gene: .
abundance: .
j_gene: TRBJ2-7
v_gene: TRBV6-5
CDR3nt: TGTGCCAGCAGTACCTCCGGGACACAGCGTCACGAGCAGTACTTC
CDR3aa: CASSTSGTQRHEQYF

d_gene: .
abundance: .
j_gene: TRBJ2-3
v_gene: TRBV5-1
CDR3nt: TGCGCCAGCAGCTTGCCCGGGTCGGACTACCCAGATACGCAGTATTTT
CDR3aa: CASSLPGSDYPDTQYF

d_gene: .
abundance: .
j_gene: TRBJ2-5
v_gene: TRBV5-1
CDR3nt: TGCGCCAGCAGCGATGCCCCGGACGGGGCAGAGACCCAGTACTTC
CDR3aa: CASSDAPDGAETQYF

d_gene: .
abundance: .
j_gene: TRBJ2-4
v_gene: TRBV20-1
CDR3nt: TGCAGTGCTAGACGCGAGGGGAAAAACATTCAGTACTTC
CDR3aa: CSARREGKNIQYF

d_gene: TRBD2
abundance: .
j_gene: TRBJ2-2
v_gene: TRBV6-5
CDR3nt: TGTGCCAGCAGTTACAGGGGGACTAGCGGGGGGATCACCGGGGAGCTGTTTTTT
CDR3aa: CASSYRGTSGGITGELFF

d_gene: TRBD2
abundance: few
j_gene: TRBJ2-3
v_gene: TRBV11-2
CDR3nt: TGTGCCAGCAGCTTTAGCGGGGTCCCAGATACGCAGTATTTT
CDR3aa: CASSFSGVPDTQYF

d_gene: .
abundance: few
j_gene: TRBJ2-5
v_gene: TRBV10-3
CDR3nt: TGTGCCATCAGTGAGTCGGAAGTTGGCGGACAAGAGACCCAGTACTTC
CDR3aa: CAISESEVGGQETQYF

d_gene: .
abundance: many
j_gene: TRBJ2-2
v_gene: TRBV11-2
CDR3nt: TGTGCCAGCAGGCCGCAACCCGGGGAGCTGTTTTTT
CDR3aa: CASRPQPGELFF

d_gene: .
abundance: .
j_gene: TRBJ2-5
v_gene: TRBV20-1
CDR3nt: TGCAGTGCTAGAGACAGGGCACAAGAGACCCAGTACTTC
CDR3aa: CSARDRAQETQYF

d_gene: .
abundance: few
j_gene: TRBJ2-7
v_gene: TRBV6-5
CDR3nt: TGTGCCAGCAGTTACTCCGGGGCCTACGAGCAGTACTTC
CDR3aa: CASSYSGAYEQYF

d_gene: .
abundance: many
j_gene: TRBJ2-5
v_gene: TRBV12-3/TRBV12-4
CDR3nt: TGTGCCAGCAGTTTCGCAGGGCAAGAGACCCAGTACTTC
CDR3aa: CASSFAGQETQYF